Here is one T cell receptor beta chain with its context. Treatment described: 19 received Ad26.COV2.S at low or high dose, single or two shots; roughly 5 received placebo; per-sample allocation not given. Sampling took place 63 days after the first vaccine or placebo injection. Immunization relied on an Ad26 vector, which expressed Wuhan-strain SARS-CoV-2 spike. This sample is drawn from a study of Ad26.COV2.S vaccination and SARS-CoV-2 variants. Study-level information: Administration of Ad26.COV2.S was intramuscular, either once or twice 56 days apart.

TCRdb's table, derived via immunoSEQ multiplex PCR, lists solely in-frame clones and lacks some. This sample has about 390,000 clones, with 75% to 90% found just once. Germline V gives CDR1 LGHDT, CDR2 YNNKEL (reference sequence). V shed 3 bases, J shed 0 bases, and the junction held 6 bases outside the gene matches. The CDR3 loop spans 17 amino acids. This sample comprised peripheral blood, obtained in a trial of Ad26.COV2.S vaccine versus placebo. This TCR was recovered from a person aged 18 to 59 who received the Ad26.COV2.S COVID-19 vaccine or a placebo. The chain joins TRBV3-1 (or the pseudogene TRBV3-2) to TRBJ1-3, with 9 positions matching TRBD1. The CDR3 DNA reads as TGTGCCAGCAGCCAGACACAGGGGGCCTACTCTGGAAACACCATATATTTT. Protein product: CASSQTQGAYSGNTIYF.